A single sample is the source of the 21 T cell receptor beta chains below, sequenced in a study of blood T cell repertoires in COVID-19. The protocol was immunoSEQ multiplex PCR, while the TCRdb copy is restricted to in-frame clones and leaves out a portion. This sample yields 55,000 to 95,000 clones, of which approximately 80% are seen a single time; around 20% belongs to the top ten. The sequencing sample was made of peripheral blood. Receptors were obtained from a woman aged 70 to 79 with acute or convalescent COVID-19.

This rearrangement joins TRBV30 to TRBJ1-4; D call uncertain. Germline V CDR1 and CDR2: GTSNPN, SVGIG (reference sequence). Trimming removed 3 bases at V and 0 bases at J, with 17 bases between. The CDR3 is made up of 17 amino acids. DNA for the CDR3: TGTGCCTGGAGATTCGCAGCGCCTCTTGCAACTAATGAAAAACTGTTTTTT. Its translation: CAWRFAAPLATNEKLFF.

The V gene is TRBV5-1, the J gene TRBJ2-3; no reliable D call. The CDR3 runs 11 residues. Per germline, CDR1 SGHRS and CDR2 YFSETQ. The V end lost 4 bases, the J end lost 5 bases, and 5 bases lay between the germline ends. CDR3 amino acids: CASSIQDTQYF. CDR3 DNA: TGCGCCAGCAGCATCCAAGATACGCAGTATTTT.

This sequence joins TRBV27 and TRBJ2-1, with 10 bases fitting TRBD2. There are 16 residues in the CDR3. Per germline, CDR1 MNHEY and CDR2 SMNVEV (reference sequence). V shed 5 bases, J shed 9 bases, and the junction held 13 bases outside the gene matches. The CDR3 DNA reads as TGTGCCAGCAGTAAAGTGGGCCTAGCGGGAGTGGTTGAGCAGTTCTTC. Translating gives CASSKVGLAGVVEQFF.

A single count supports this clone. The genes are TRBV29-1 and TRBJ1-2; tentatively, D is TRBD1 (6 bases). Germline-derived CDR1 and CDR2 are SQVTM and ANQGSEA. Between the trimmed V and J ends, which lost 2 bases and 7 bases, there was a span of 20 bases. The CDR3 is made up of 15 amino acids. The CDR3 sequence: CSVEPGQLVPLGYTF. As DNA, the CDR3 is TGCAGCGTTGAACCGGGACAATTGGTTCCCCTTGGCTACACCTTC.

The rearrangement links TRBV7-8 to TRBJ1-6; 7 bases are a match to TRBD1. The J segment lost 5 bases and the V segment lost 7 bases, leaving 2 bases of the junction unmatched. The CDR3 has 13 residues. Germline loops: CDR1 SGHVS, CDR2 FQNEAQ. CDR3 DNA: TGTGCCAGCAAACAGGGGAATAATTCACCCCTCCACTTT. This encodes CASKQGNNSPLHF.

This clone was observed a handful of times. The chain combines TRBV7-9 with TRBJ2-7; 15 bases line up with TRBD2. This CDR3 comprises 18 residues. V shed 0 bases and J 1 base; nucleotides not matched to a gene: 4. The germline V gene has CDR1 SEHNR and CDR2 FQNEAQ (reference sequence). For the CDR3, the DNA is TGTGCCAGCAGCTTAGCCGGGACTAGCGGGGGGCTGTCCTACGAGCAGTACTTC. Translating it yields CASSLAGTSGGLSYEQYF.

The chain combines TRBV6-6 with TRBJ1-1; D is unresolved. Germline V gene lookup returns CDR1 MNHNY and CDR2 SVGAGI (reference sequence). Between the trimmed V and J ends, which lost 2 bases and 1 base, there was a span of 11 bases. The CDR3 has 15 amino acids. This CDR3 is CASSYLFAGNTEAFF. The DNA of the CDR3 is TGTGCCAGCAGTTACCTTTTTGCGGGGAACACTGAAGCTTTCTTT.

The chain is built from TRBV28 and TRBJ2-3; 7 nucleotides agree with TRBD2. CDR1 is MDHEN and CDR2 is SYDVKM in the germline V gene. The junction had 7 bases not matched to a gene; V was cut back by 5 bases and J by 2 bases. This CDR3 is built from 15 residues. CDR3 nucleotide sequence: TGTGCCAGCAGTCCCCGAGGGAGGGCCACAGATACGCAGTATTTT. It encodes CASSPRGRATDTQYF.

The chain recombines TRBV11-2 with TRBJ1-3; no clear D gene. The CDR3 has 12 residues. Germline CDR1 and CDR2: SGHAT and FQNNGV. V was trimmed by 1 base and J by 10 bases, leaving 8 bases between them. CDR3 bases: TGTGCCAGCAGCTTAGGGAGAAGTACCATATATTTT. Translation: CASSLGRSTIYF.

The chain links TRBV11-2 to TRBJ2-3; 8 bases match TRBD2. The length of the CDR3 is 17 residues. V shed 1 base, J shed 0 bases, and the junction held 6 bases outside the gene matches. Germline V gene data show CDR1 as SGHAT and CDR2 as FQNNGV. CDR3 DNA: TGTGCCAGCAGCTTAGGGGTAGCTAGCGGGAGCACAGATACGCAGTATTTT. Amino acids: CASSLGVASGSTDTQYF.

The chain carries TRBV4-1 and TRBJ2-1, with 11 bases aligning to TRBD2. The CDR3 is 19 amino acids. CDR1 MGHRA and CDR2 YSYEKL come from the germline V gene. The trim removed 1 base at V and 4 bases at J, leaving 12 bases unmatched. CDR3 amino acids: CASSQAWGSGRARYNEQFF. The CDR3 bases are TGCGCCAGCAGCCAAGCTTGGGGTAGCGGGAGGGCCAGGTACAATGAGCAGTTCTTC.

This clone was picked up a small number of times. The V gene is TRBV7-6, the J gene TRBJ2-2, with 8 bases matching TRBD1. CDR1 is SGHVS and CDR2 is FNYEAQ in the germline V gene. The CDR3 is 16 amino acids. The junction had 7 bases not matched to a gene; V was cut back by 3 bases and J by 4 bases. DNA for the CDR3: TGTGCCAGCAGCTTTTTAGCAGGGGGCAGCACCGGGGAGCTGTTTTTT. Protein product: CASSFLAGGSTGELFF.

The chain employs TRBV12-3 or TRBV12-4 and TRBJ2-1; D is perhaps TRBD2 (6 bases). V was cut by 4 bases and J by 9 bases, with 10 bases left in between. The CDR3 has 12 residues. This chain's CDR3 is CASSSMGGEQFF. The DNA for the CDR3 is TGTGCCAGCAGTTCAATGGGGGGTGAGCAGTTCTTC.

This clone appeared a few times. The J gene is TRBJ2-1, the V gene TRBV10-2, with 12 bases aligning to TRBD2. This CDR3 spans 14 amino acids. Germline CDR1 is WSHSY and CDR2 is SAAADI. The V and J ends lost 10 bases and 5 bases, in that order; junction bases with no gene match: 6. The CDR3 DNA follows: TGCGCCACCGCTCGACTAGCGGGGGACAATGAGCAGTTCTTC. Translation: CATARLAGDNEQFF.

The rearrangement joins TRBV23-1 to TRBJ2-3; D not certain. TRBV23-1 is classed as an ORF, of uncertain function. The CDR3 totals 13 residues. Trimming took 5 bases from V and 3 from J, leaving 9 bases between them. The CDR3 spells CASSSLLTDTQYF. In DNA, the CDR3 is TGCGCCAGCAGTTCCCTTCTTACAGATACGCAGTATTTT.

V usage is TRBV24-1 and J usage is TRBJ2-1; TRBD2 is a possible D gene (7 bases). This CDR3 comprises 15 residues. Germline lookup yields CDR1 KGHDR and CDR2 SFDVKD. Trimming cost V 4 bases and J 8 bases, with 17 bases left between them. In nucleotides, the CDR3 is TGTGCCACCAGTGACCCCTTTGCGGGGGCCCATGAGCAGTTCTTC. Translated, it gives CATSDPFAGAHEQFF.

The chain employs TRBV2 and TRBJ1-1; TRBD1 aligns across 7 bases. The V gene's germline CDR1 is SNHLY and CDR2 FYNNEI. The CDR3 runs to 14 residues. The J segment lost 2 bases and the V segment lost 7 bases, leaving 7 bases of the junction unmatched. The CDR3 region has the DNA TGTGCCAGCAAGTTTCAGGGGGTCAACACTGAAGCTTTCTTT. Protein: CASKFQGVNTEAFF.

V and J are TRBV28 and TRBJ2-1; 9 bases are a match to TRBD2. CDR3 size: 14 residues. J was trimmed by 8 bases and V by 5 bases; bases with no gene match: 7. CDR1 is MDHEN and CDR2 is SYDVKM in the germline V gene. The CDR3 sequence is CASSRLAGVDEQFF. The CDR3 region has the DNA TGTGCCAGCAGTAGGTTAGCGGGAGTAGATGAGCAGTTCTTC.

This clone has just a few counts. The chain links TRBV28 to TRBJ2-5, with 7 bases that match TRBD1. CDR3 length: 15 residues. In germline, CDR1 is MDHEN, CDR2 SYDVKM. Trimming took 3 bases from V and 3 from J; bases not matched to a gene: 7. CDR3 nucleotides: TGTGCCAGCAGTTTTTCGGGACAGATAGAAGAGACCCAGTACTTC. The encoded protein is CASSFSGQIEETQYF.

The chain links TRBV6-5 to TRBJ2-7; D is uncertain. V was pared by 4 bases and J by 1 base, with 11 bases between. The CDR3 loop spans 14 amino acids. Germline V CDR1 and CDR2: MNHEY, SVGAGI. The CDR3 DNA is TGTGCCAGCAGTTCGCCGACTCCGTCCTACGAGCAGTACTTC. The encoded protein is CASSSPTPSYEQYF.

The chain couples TRBV27 to TRBJ2-3; a possible D gene is TRBD2 (5 bases). Trimming stripped 6 bases from V and 3 bases from J, with 13 bases between. The CDR3 is made up of 14 amino acids. The V gene's germline CDR1 is MNHEY and CDR2 SMNVEV (reference sequence). The CDR3 reads CASREVRGTDTQYF. In DNA, the CDR3 is TGTGCCAGCAGGGAGGTACGCGGTACAGATACGCAGTATTTT.